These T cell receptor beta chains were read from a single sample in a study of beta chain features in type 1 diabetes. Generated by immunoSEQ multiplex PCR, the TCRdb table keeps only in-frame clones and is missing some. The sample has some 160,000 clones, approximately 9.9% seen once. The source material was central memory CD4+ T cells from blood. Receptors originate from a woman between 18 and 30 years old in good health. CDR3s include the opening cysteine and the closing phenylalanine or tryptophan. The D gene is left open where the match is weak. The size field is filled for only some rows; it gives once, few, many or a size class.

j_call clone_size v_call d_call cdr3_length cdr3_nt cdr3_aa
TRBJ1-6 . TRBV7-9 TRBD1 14 TGTGCCAGCAGCCCCCAACAGGGGAGTTCACCCCTCCACTTT CASSPQQGSSPLHF
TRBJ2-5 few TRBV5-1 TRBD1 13 TGCGCCAGCAGCCGGGACAGTGGAGAGACCCAGTACTTC CASSRDSGETQYF
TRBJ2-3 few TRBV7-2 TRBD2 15 TGTGCCAGCAGCCCGGGGGGTAGTAGACCCCATACGCAGTATTTT CASSPGGSRPHTQYF
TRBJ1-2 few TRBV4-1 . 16 TGCGCCAGCAGCCGAAGCCTAAGACAGAGAATCTATGGCTACACCTTC CASSRSLRQRIYGYTF
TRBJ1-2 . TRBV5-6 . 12 TGTGCCAGCCAGTGGGGGGACTATGGCTACACCTTC CASQWGDYGYTF
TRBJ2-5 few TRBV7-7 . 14 TGTGCTAGCAGCTTAGCCGGTCAGGGGAAGACCCAGTACTTC CASSLAGQGKTQYF
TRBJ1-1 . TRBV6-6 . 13 TGTGCCAGCAGCCCAAAAACCGGGACTGAAGCTTTCTTT CASSPKTGTEAFF
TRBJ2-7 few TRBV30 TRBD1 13 TGTGCCTGGACAACGGACAGGGCCTACGAGCAGTACTTC CAWTTDRAYEQYF
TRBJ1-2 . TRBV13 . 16 TGTGCCAGCAGCTCCCGGACAGTAATAGACACCTATGGCTACACCTTC CASSSRTVIDTYGYTF
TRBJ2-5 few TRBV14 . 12 TGTGCCAGCACCGGGGACCAAGAGACCCAGTACTTC CASTGDQETQYF
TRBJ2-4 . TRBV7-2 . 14 TGTGCCAGCAGCGCCATAGCCGCCAAAAACATTCAGTACTTC CASSAIAAKNIQYF
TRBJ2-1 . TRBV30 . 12 TGTGCCTGGTGCCGTGGGCGGGATGAGCAGTTCTTC CAWCRGRDEQFF
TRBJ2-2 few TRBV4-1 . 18 TGCGCCAGCAGCCAAACGCACGTTAGTCTAGAGAACACCGGGGAGCTGTTTTTT CASSQTHVSLENTGELFF
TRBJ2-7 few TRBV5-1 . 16 TGCGCCAGCAGCTTGGCGGGGACAATCGGAACCTACGAGCAGTACTTC CASSLAGTIGTYEQYF
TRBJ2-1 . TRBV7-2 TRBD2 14 TGTGCCAGCAGCTTCTCGGGAGGGCCTAAGGAGCAGTTCTTC CASSFSGGPKEQFF
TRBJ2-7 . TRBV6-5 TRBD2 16 TGTGCCAGCAGTTATGGGAGGGCGGGCATTTACTACGAGCAGTACTTC CASSYGRAGIYYEQYF
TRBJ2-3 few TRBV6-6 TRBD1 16 TGTGCCAGCAGTTACTCCGGGACAGGGGGAACAGATACGCAGTATTTT CASSYSGTGGTDTQYF